This T cell receptor beta chain emerged from a study of shared clonotypes between healthy human individuals. Assay: immunoSEQ multiplex PCR; the TCRdb copy retains only in-frame clones and omits some. There are about 2,100,000 clones in the sample; under 95% occur only once, and 1.7% lies in the top ten. Terminally differentiated effector memory CD45RA+ cells were excluded by CCR7 positive selection of CD45RO-negative cells. The sample was naive CD8+ T cells from PBMCs. The source of this sequence is a man younger than 35 in good health. Some clones in this sample may be carry-over from other donors' samples.

CDR3 DNA: TGTGCCAGCAGTGAAGGTACACACCTTCTGAGCGAGCAGTACTTC. Residues: CASSEGTHLLSEQYF. The rearrangement links TRBV6-1 to TRBJ2-7, with D hard to call. From germline, CDR1 is MNHNS and CDR2 SASEGT. With 1 base removed from V and 6 bases from J, the gap between germline ends came to 16 bases. There are 15 residues in the CDR3.